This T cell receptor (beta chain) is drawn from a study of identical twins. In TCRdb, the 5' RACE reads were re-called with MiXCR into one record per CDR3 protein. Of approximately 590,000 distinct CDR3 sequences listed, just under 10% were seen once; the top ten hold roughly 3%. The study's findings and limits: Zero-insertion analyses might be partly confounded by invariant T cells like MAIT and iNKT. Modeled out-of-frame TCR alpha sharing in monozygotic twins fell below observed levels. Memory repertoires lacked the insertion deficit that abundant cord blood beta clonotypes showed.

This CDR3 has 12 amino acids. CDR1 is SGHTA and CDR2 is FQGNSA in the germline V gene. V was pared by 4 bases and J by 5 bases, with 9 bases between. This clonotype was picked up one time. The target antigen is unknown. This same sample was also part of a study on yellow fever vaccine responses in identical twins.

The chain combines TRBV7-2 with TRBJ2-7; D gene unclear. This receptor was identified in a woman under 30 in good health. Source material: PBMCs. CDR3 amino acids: CASSSQYHEQYF. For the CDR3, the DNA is TGTGCCAGCAGCTCGCAGTACCACGAGCAGTACTTC.